This T cell receptor (beta chain) originates from a study of T cell responses to AZD1222 COVID-19 vaccine. General study points: Elevations in Spike-specific TCR breadth and depth followed administration of two AZD1222 doses.

Points on this clone: What it recognizes is unknown.

Produced via immunoSEQ multiplex PCR; TCRdb's table is partial and in-frame only. The table shows over 150,000 clones, with roughly 87% occurring only once. Here the sequenced sample was peripheral blood, taken on day 0 of AZD1222 vaccination. This sequence was found in an adult in good health.

The CDR3 sequence is CASSQVLKYQETQYF. The CDR3 DNA sequence: TGTGCCAGCAGCCAAGTGTTGAAGTACCAAGAGACCCAGTACTTC. The chain uses TRBV3-1 (or the pseudogene TRBV3-2) and TRBJ2-5, with unresolved D. The V gene lost 1 base and the J gene lost 0 bases, with 9 bases spanning the gap. Germline V gives CDR1 LGHDT, CDR2 YNNKEL (reference sequence). The CDR3 has 15 residues.